The present T cell receptor beta chain was sequenced within a study of human T cells and chemical hapten exposure. This clonotype was counted ten times or more. TCRdb passed the RACE reads through MiXCR, listing each CDR3 protein once. There are around 300,000 distinct CDR3 sequences in the sample; 6% to 8.5% occur only once, and 8.4% lies in the top ten. Time point here: patch test 1, 2 weeks after DPC sensitization. Sample treatment: therapeutic diphenylcyclopropenone sensitization with weekly scalp DPC. Trimming cost V 2 bases and J 4 bases, with 13 bases left between them. Germline CDR1 is SGHRS and CDR2 is YFSETQ. This CDR3 has 15 residues.

This specimen was whole blood, taken in connection with sensitization to the hapten diphenylcyclopropenone (DPC). The chain joins TRBV5-1 to TRBJ1-3, with D possibly being TRBD1 (6 bases). The origin of this receptor is a woman aged 18-29 years with alopecia areata. Some clones in this sample may be carry-over from other donors' samples. The CDR3 protein is CASSFEGGIGNTIYF. CDR3 bases: TGCGCCAGCAGCTTCGAGGGGGGCATAGGAAACACCATATATTTT.